The text below deals with one TCR beta chain. In the original processing: The assay estimated nucleated cells by amplifying reference gene primers. The assay was immunoSEQ multiplex PCR, and TCRdb's table has in-frame clones only and misses some. From that table come the V and J calls and clone size; the DNA was used to work out D and trimming. Of around 100,000 clones in the sample, roughly nine tenths are singletons; the top ten hold 15% to 20%. The data were taken from a study of blood T cell repertoires in COVID-19. About the study: Whether acute or convalescent, the COVID-19 samples came from the United States, Italy and Spain. Sources were T cells, B-cell-depleted T cells, or PBMCs; the material itself was cDNA or gDNA.

V lost 11 bases to trimming and J lost 3 bases; unmatched junction nucleotides: 8. CDR3 length equals 13 residues. CDR1 is SNHLY and CDR2 is FYNNEI in the germline V gene. The sequence came from an elderly woman in a cohort sampled during active COVID-19. Sequencing used peripheral blood. The gene calls are TRBV2 and TRBJ2-7, with 9 bases aligning to TRBD1. CDR3 region: CASTPGQGYEQYF. The CDR3 DNA follows: TGTGCCTCTACCCCGGGACAGGGCTACGAGCAGTACTTC.